The rows below give T cell receptor beta chains drawn from one sample of a study of OX40 agonist ivuxolimab in advanced cancers. Sequenced by immunoSEQ multiplex PCR; TCRdb stores in-frame clones only, minus some. This table holds 60,000 to 90,000 clones, around 80% found once. Sequences were derived from CD4+ or CD8+ T cells sorted from blood, sampled in a trial of the OX40 agonist ivuxolimab. The origin of the receptors is an adult with an advanced solid tumor such as melanoma, head and neck, liver or kidney cancer. Both conserved end residues are part of each CDR3. A D gene is named only where the DNA matches it firmly. Clone size is not always given. Where it is, it says once, few, many or a class for expanded clones.

clone_size,j_call,v_call,d_call,cdr3_nt,cdr3_aa
few,TRBJ2-3,TRBV30,TRBD1,TGTGCCTGGAGTGTAACAGGGGTGAGCACAGATACGCAGTATTTT,CAWSVTGVSTDTQYF
.,TRBJ1-6,TRBV6-5,.,TGTGCCAGCAGTTACTCGAGGGTTGGTAATTCACCCCTCCACTTT,CASSYSRVGNSPLHF
.,TRBJ1-1,TRBV28,.,TGTGCCAGCAGTTTATCCCAGGGCCGAACTGAAGCTTTCTTT,CASSLSQGRTEAFF
.,TRBJ1-4,TRBV6-6,TRBD1,TGTGCCAGCAGAAACAGGGGGGAGCTCGAAAAACTGTTTTTT,CASRNRGELEKLFF
.,TRBJ1-5,TRBV7-9,TRBD1,TGTGCCAGCAGCTTGGGACAGGGTGGGCAGCCCCAGCATTTT,CASSLGQGGQPQHF
.,TRBJ2-7,TRBV9,.,TGTGCCAGCAGCGTAGAGCCGACTACCTACGAGCAGTACTTC,CASSVEPTTYEQYF
.,TRBJ2-7,TRBV5-6,TRBD1,TGTGCCAGCAGCCCCGGAGCAGGGGGATCCTACGAGCAGTACTTC,CASSPGAGGSYEQYF
.,TRBJ2-1,TRBV6-5,.,TGTGCCAGCAGTGGATCCTTCAATGAGCAGTTCTTC,CASSGSFNEQFF
.,TRBJ1-5,TRBV6-6,.,TGTGCCAGCAGAAACGGGGAGCCCCAGCATTTT,CASRNGEPQHF
.,TRBJ1-1,TRBV9,.,TGTGCCAGCAGCGTAGCTCTCAGGGTGGGGGAGAACACTGAAGCTTTCTTT,CASSVALRVGENTEAFF
.,TRBJ2-3,TRBV4-1,.,TGCGCCAGCAGCCAAGAGACTACCAGCACAGATACGCAGTATTTT,CASSQETTSTDTQYF
.,TRBJ1-5,TRBV6-5,.,TGTGCCAGCAGTATTACAGGGATCGGGAATCAGCCCCAGCATTTT,CASSITGIGNQPQHF
.,TRBJ1-1,TRBV7-7,.,TGTGCTAGCAGCCCCATTGGGGGCGTGAACACTGAAGCTTTCTTT,CASSPIGGVNTEAFF
.,TRBJ2-5,TRBV2,.,TGTGCCAGCAGTGAAGGCAGGGGAGGAGAGACCCAGTACTTC,CASSEGRGGETQYF
.,TRBJ1-2,TRBV5-4,.,TGTGCCAGCAGCTTGGCGGGGCAGAACTATGGCTACACCTTC,CASSLAGQNYGYTF
few,TRBJ2-7,TRBV5-1,.,TGCGCCAGCAGCCCGGGGGGCAGGGTTTACGAGCAGTACTTC,CASSPGGRVYEQYF
.,TRBJ1-3,TRBV7-9,.,TGTGCCAGCAGACTCTCAGCAGGAAACACCATATATTTT,CASRLSAGNTIYF
once,TRBJ2-6,TRBV6-5,.,TGTGCCAGCAGTTACAGGGGACCCGGGGCCAACGTCCTGACTTTC,CASSYRGPGANVLTF
.,TRBJ2-7,TRBV2,.,TGTGCCAGCAGTGAGGGACCCCAGAGCTCCTACGAGCAGTACTTC,CASSEGPQSSYEQYF
.,TRBJ2-7,TRBV5-6,TRBD1,TGTGCCAGCAGCTGGGACAGGGGGAGCGAGCAGTACTTC,CASSWDRGSEQYF
once,TRBJ2-1,TRBV28,TRBD2,TGTGCCAGCAACTTAGCCGGGCTAGCGGGGTCTGAGCAGTTCTTC,CASNLAGLAGSEQFF
.,TRBJ2-5,TRBV7-2,TRBD2,TGTGCCAGCAGCTCAGAGACTAGCGGGGCCCGGAGGACCCAGTACTTC,CASSSETSGARRTQYF
.,TRBJ2-7,TRBV11-2,.,TGTGCCAGCAGCCCACAGGGTTACGAGCAGTACTTC,CASSPQGYEQYF
.,TRBJ2-7,TRBV28,TRBD1,TGTGCCAGCAGTTTGGGTGGGGACAGGAGCGAGCAGTACTTC,CASSLGGDRSEQYF
.,TRBJ2-7,TRBV7-2,TRBD1,TGTGCCAGCAGCCCCACTGCGGACAGGGGGTACGAGCAGTACTTC,CASSPTADRGYEQYF
.,TRBJ1-1,TRBV2,.,TGTGCCAGCACCCCAAGAGGGAACACTGAAGCTTTCTTT,CASTPRGNTEAFF
few,TRBJ1-2,TRBV7-2,.,TGTGCCAGCAGCTTACAGGGTTGGGGCTACACCTTC,CASSLQGWGYTF
few,TRBJ2-3,TRBV5-6,.,TGTGCCAGCAGCTCAAGCGGGTCTAGCACAGATACGCAGTATTTT,CASSSSGSSTDTQYF
.,TRBJ1-5,TRBV19,TRBD1,TGTGCCAGTAGTATAGGTACAGGGGGAAACAATCAGCCCCAGCATTTT,CASSIGTGGNNQPQHF
few,TRBJ2-7,TRBV10-2,.,TGCGCCAGTGTGGACGGCGGGGGCCCCTACTACGAGCAGTACTTC,CASVDGGGPYYEQYF
.,TRBJ2-3,TRBV7-6,TRBD2,TGTGCCAGCAGCTCAACTAGCGGGAGGACCACAGATACGCAGTATTTT,CASSSTSGRTTDTQYF
.,TRBJ1-1,TRBV5-1,.,TGCGCCAGCACCCGGGGGGCTGCGAACACTGAAGCTTTCTTT,CASTRGAANTEAFF
.,TRBJ2-3,TRBV6-4,.,TGTGCCAGCAGTGACTCCCAGAACACAGATACGCAGTATTTT,CASSDSQNTDTQYF
.,TRBJ2-3,TRBV7-2,.,TGTGCCAGCAGCTTAGGACTAGAAAACACAGATACGCAGTATTTT,CASSLGLENTDTQYF
.,TRBJ2-3,TRBV25-1,.,TGTGCCAGCAGCGGACTGGGCAGCACAGATACGCAGTATTTT,CASSGLGSTDTQYF
.,TRBJ2-3,TRBV5-6,.,TGTGCCAGCAGCTTGTGGCGGTCCGGAGATACGCAGTATTTT,CASSLWRSGDTQYF
.,TRBJ1-5,TRBV4-3,.,TGCGCCAGCAGCCAAGACCCTGTTGGCAATCAGCCCCAGCATTTT,CASSQDPVGNQPQHF